These 6 T cell receptor beta chains share one sample of origin, sequenced in a study of glioma-infiltrating T cells after dendritic cell vaccination. Sequenced by immunoSEQ multiplex PCR; TCRdb stores in-frame clones only, minus some. The sample consists of tens of thousands of clones, 70% to 85% of them appearing once. The material sequenced was blood, taken before dendritic cell vaccination. The receptors were gathered from a human donor with glioblastoma.

Turning to this clone: Additional DNA sequences in this sample encode the identical CDR3. This sequence joins TRBV29-1 and TRBJ1-2; TRBD1 agrees at 7 bases. V was clipped by 6 bases and J by 3 bases; unmatched bases: 7. Germline V lookup: CDR1 SQVTM, CDR2 ANQGSEA. CDR3 length: 13 amino acids. The chain's CDR3 is CSVETGIDYGYTF. As DNA, the CDR3 is TGCAGCGTCGAGACAGGGATAGACTATGGCTACACCTTC.

The V call is TRBV19, the J call TRBJ2-3, with 7 bases lining up with TRBD1. V shed 5 bases and J 5 bases; nucleotides not matched to a gene: 13. Germline CDR1 reads LNHDA; CDR2 reads SQIVND (reference sequence). The CDR3 has 16 residues. The CDR3 DNA sequence: TGTGCCAGTAGTCCGAGGGACAGCCACTTGGGAGATACGCAGTATTTT. This gives the protein CASSPRDSHLGDTQYF.

The gene calls are TRBV11-2 and TRBJ2-5; 7 positions agree with TRBD2. Germline values: CDR1 SGHAT, CDR2 FQNNGV. Trimming cost V 3 bases and J 1 base; bases outside gene matches: 5. The CDR3 has 15 residues. In DNA, the CDR3 is TGTGCCAGCAGCTTTAACGGGGGGATCCAAGAGACCCAGTACTTC. Amino acid sequence: CASSFNGGIQETQYF.

The chain couples TRBV28 to TRBJ2-3; 10 nucleotides align to TRBD1. The CDR3 loop spans 14 amino acids. V was clipped by 5 bases and J by 6 bases; unmatched bases: 5. CDR1 is MDHEN and CDR2 is SYDVKM in the germline V gene. The CDR3, as DNA: TGTGCCAGCAGTACGACAGGGGGCAGGGATACGCAGTATTTT. Protein product: CASSTTGGRDTQYF. Filled out from reference TRBV28 and TRBJ2-3, the complete variable domain reads DVKVTQSSRYLVKRTGEKVFLECVQDMDHENMFWYRQDPGLGLRLIYFSYDVKMKEKGDIPEGYSVSREKKERFSLILESASTNQTSMYLCASSTTGGRDTQYFGPGTRLTVL.

This clone was seen a handful of times. The chain links TRBV10-2 to TRBJ2-6; unclear D gene. CDR3 length: 14 residues. V was trimmed by 7 bases and J by 0 bases, leaving 7 bases between them. Germline V gene data show CDR1 as WSHSY and CDR2 as SAAADI. The CDR3 region is CASTQNSGANVLTF. CDR3 DNA sequence: TGCGCCAGCACTCAGAACTCTGGGGCCAACGTCCTGACTTTC.

The chain links TRBV5-1 to TRBJ2-7; D gene uncertain. Trimming left V 0 bases short and J 3 bases short, with 13 bases between. Germline lookup yields CDR1 SGHRS and CDR2 YFSETQ. The CDR3 length is 15 residues. CDR3 region: CASSLDSFDRYEQYF. The CDR3 DNA reads TGCGCCAGCAGCTTGGACAGTTTTGATCGCTACGAGCAGTACTTC.